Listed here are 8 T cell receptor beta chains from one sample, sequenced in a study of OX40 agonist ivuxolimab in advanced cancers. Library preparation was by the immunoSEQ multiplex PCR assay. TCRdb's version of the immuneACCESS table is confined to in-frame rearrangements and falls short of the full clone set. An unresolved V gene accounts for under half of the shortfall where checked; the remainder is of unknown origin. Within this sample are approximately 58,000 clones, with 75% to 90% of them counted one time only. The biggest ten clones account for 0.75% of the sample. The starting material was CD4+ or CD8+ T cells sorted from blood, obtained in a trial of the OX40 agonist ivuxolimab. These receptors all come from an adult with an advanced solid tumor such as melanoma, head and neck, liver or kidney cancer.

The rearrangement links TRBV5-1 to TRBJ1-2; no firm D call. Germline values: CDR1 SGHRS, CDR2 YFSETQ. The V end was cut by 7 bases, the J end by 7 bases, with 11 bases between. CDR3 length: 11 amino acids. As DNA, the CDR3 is TGCGCCAGCCAGGACGTACGTGGCTACACCTTC. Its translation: CASQDVRGYTF.

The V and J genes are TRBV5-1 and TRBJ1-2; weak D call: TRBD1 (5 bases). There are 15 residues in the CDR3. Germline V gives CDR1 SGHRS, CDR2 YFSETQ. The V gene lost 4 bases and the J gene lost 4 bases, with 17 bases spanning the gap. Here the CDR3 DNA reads TGCGCCAGCAGCGTTGACAGCCAGGGAGGCTATGGCTACACCTTC. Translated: CASSVDSQGGYGYTF.

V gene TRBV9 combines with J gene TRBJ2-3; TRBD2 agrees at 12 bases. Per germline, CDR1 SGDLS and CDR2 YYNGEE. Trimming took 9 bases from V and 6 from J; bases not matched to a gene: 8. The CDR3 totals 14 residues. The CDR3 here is CATALLAGGDTQYF. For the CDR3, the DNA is TGTGCCACCGCCCTCCTAGCGGGGGGGGATACGCAGTATTTT.

CDR3 sequence: CASSETTGKTQYF. CDR3 bases: TGTGCCAGCAGCGAAACGACAGGGAAGACCCAGTACTTC. The chain recombines TRBV6-1 with TRBJ2-5; 7 bases fit TRBD1. Germline V gene lookup returns CDR1 MNHNS and CDR2 SASEGT. The CDR3 contains 13 residues. V was clipped by 6 bases and J by 6 bases; unmatched bases: 7.

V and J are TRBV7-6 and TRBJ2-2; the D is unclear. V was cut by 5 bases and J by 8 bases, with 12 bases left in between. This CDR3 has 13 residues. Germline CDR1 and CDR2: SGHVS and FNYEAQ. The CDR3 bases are TGTGCCAGCAGCAACTATGAGGCAGGGGAGCTGTTTTTT. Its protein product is CASSNYEAGELFF.

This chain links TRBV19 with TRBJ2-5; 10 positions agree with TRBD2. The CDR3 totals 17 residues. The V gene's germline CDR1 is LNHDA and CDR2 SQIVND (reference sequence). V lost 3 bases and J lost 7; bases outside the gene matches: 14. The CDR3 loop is CASSIAVAGGPRGTQYF. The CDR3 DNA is TGTGCCAGTAGTATCGCGGTAGCGGGGGGCCCGAGGGGGACCCAGTACTTC.

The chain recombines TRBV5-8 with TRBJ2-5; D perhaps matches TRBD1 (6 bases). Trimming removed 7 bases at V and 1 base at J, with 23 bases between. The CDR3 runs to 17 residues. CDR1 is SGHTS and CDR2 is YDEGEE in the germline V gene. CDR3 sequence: CASSIGQLILGQETQYF. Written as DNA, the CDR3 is TGTGCCAGCTCAATTGGACAGCTGATTCTAGGCCAAGAGACCCAGTACTTC.

The CDR3 sequence is CASSPPLAGWPYNSPLHF. For the CDR3, the DNA is TGTGCCAGCTCACCACCGCTGGCAGGGTGGCCCTATAATTCACCCCTCCACTTT. The rearrangement joins TRBV18 to TRBJ1-6; D might be TRBD1 (5 bases). The CDR3 sequence is 18 residues long. Per germline, CDR1 KGHSH and CDR2 LQKENI. The ends were cut back, 0 bases at V and 2 bases at J, with 14 bases in the middle.